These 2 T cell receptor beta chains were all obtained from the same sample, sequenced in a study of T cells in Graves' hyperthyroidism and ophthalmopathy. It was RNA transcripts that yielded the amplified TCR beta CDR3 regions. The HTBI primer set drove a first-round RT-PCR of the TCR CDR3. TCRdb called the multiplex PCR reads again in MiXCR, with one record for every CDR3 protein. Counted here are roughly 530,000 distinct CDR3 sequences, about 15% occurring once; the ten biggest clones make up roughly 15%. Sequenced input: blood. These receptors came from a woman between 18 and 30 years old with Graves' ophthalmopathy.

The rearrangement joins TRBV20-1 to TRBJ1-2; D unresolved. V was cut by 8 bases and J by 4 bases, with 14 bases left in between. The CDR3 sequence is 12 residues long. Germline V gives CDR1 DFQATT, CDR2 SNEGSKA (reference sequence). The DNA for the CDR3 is TGCAGTCTGAGAGGGCTCGGCTATGGCTACACCTTC. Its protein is CSLRGLGYGYTF.

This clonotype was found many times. The CDR3 sequence: CASGLEIGGLSNQPQHF. DNA of the CDR3: TGTGCTAGTGGTTTGGAGATTGGGGGGTTATCGAATCAGCCCCAGCATTTT. This chain connects TRBV12-5 to TRBJ1-5; weak D call: TRBD1 (5 bases). CDR3 length equals 17 residues. V was shortened by 1 base and J by 4 bases, with 17 bases between the two germline ends. Germline assignment: CDR1 LGHNT and CDR2 FRNRAP.